This TCR beta chain was captured in a study of beta chain features in type 1 diabetes (dated by TCRdb to 2016 to 2019). For the wider study: Mean age, gender distribution, total cell number and subset yield were not different between patients and healthy donors. A total of 90 million to 140 million sorted cells were examined across all samples, and RNA yield correlated strongly with the number of cells per subset. In the study, recently diagnosed type 1 diabetes patients and matched healthy donors were compared on the TCRB repertoires of their sorted circulating CD4+ T cell subsets. Whereas all 30 or so donors provided naive and central memory subsets, regulatory and stem cell-like memory subsets were isolated from just 8 patients and roughly 8 healthy donors. Overall study outcomes, separate from this receptor: Because cDNA was sequenced instead of genomic DNA, activated cells with high expression could be over-represented, although the groups did not differ in activation or CD3 levels. Naive, central memory and regulatory TCRB repertoires appeared to be more similar among patients than among healthy donors. Shorter templates might be favored by PCR, yet because patient and control samples were amplified and corrected together, any such skew would affect both groups equally. At VDJ recombination sites, type 1 diabetes patients had fewer insertions and more deleted nucleotides, which implies abnormalities in thymic rearrangement. Because small numbers of individuals were included in the HLA sub-analyses, any influence of HLA type on TCRB rearrangement was left unresolved. In all four CD4+ subsets, TCRB CDR3 length was moderately but significantly shorter in type 1 diabetes patients.

The CDR3 runs 15 residues from the cysteine to the phenylalanine. Only the CDR3 region is kept as DNA, spanning 45 bases read in frame from base 1. Compared with germline, V lacks 5 bases and J lacks 7 bases; bases without a gene match: 11. CDR1 SEHNR and CDR2 FQNEAQ were looked up in the germline V gene (reference sequence). For this clone: Which antigen it targets is not known. Qualities for individual bases were not recorded, and no much larger clone is one base off.

The entire isolated RNA was reverse transcribed using the High Capacity cDNA Reverse Transcription Kit, and thus expressed TCRB transcripts were sequenced. Deep immunoSEQ sequencing was applied to naive, central memory and regulatory T cell samples, giving an average of about 3.7 million total reads per sample. After sorted cells were lysed in RLT buffer, RNA was extracted with DNase-treated RNeasy Micro or Mini kits, with the choice depending on cell number. Each cell subset was processed on its own to prevent cross-contamination, while patient and healthy donor samples were processed together. TCRB sequences were amplified from cDNA with the immunoSEQ multiplex PCR, producing 87-bp fragments spanning the CDR3 region. Sequencing of the amplicons was done on the Illumina HiSeq platform. In the original analysis: Synthetic template baselines were used to correct PCR bias computationally, reads within Hamming distance 2 were collapsed, and singletons that could not be merged were discarded. By aligning reads against IMGT, V, D and J genes, CDR3 length, and insertions or deletions at six rearrangement sites were assigned. Within each subset, clonotype counts were normalized to the number of sorted cells before true diversity and Gini coefficients were calculated with the tcR R package. Repertoire sharing was quantified using the overlap coefficient calculated on TCRB nucleotide sequences. In its TCRdb copy, this immuneACCESS table keeps in-frame sequences only and misses some clones. Where compared with another copy, unresolved V genes explain less than half of these, and the others have no known cause. The V and J calls and the clone size are those of that table, but D and trimming were determined from the DNA. In this sample the table shows roughly 350,000 clones, 9.6% of which occur a single time. The top ten clonotypes cover approximately 0.55% of the sample.

Each donor gave one peripheral blood draw, roughly 110 mL on average, collected into heparinised tubes. Using a panel that included CD45RO, CCR7, CD25, CD127, CD95 and CD27, naive, central memory, regulatory and stem cell-like memory CD4+ T cells were sorted on a BD FACSAria II. Every sorted population had a purity above 95%. PBMCs were isolated immediately by Lymphoprep density gradient centrifugation and stained directly without culture. So that batch effects would be minimized, each experiment stained and sorted samples in pairs, pairing one healthy donor with one patient. The sequence is built from TRBV7-9 and TRBJ1-2; 9 of the junction bases match TRBD1. The specimen was central memory CD4+ T cells from blood. This TCR derives from a man aged 30-40 years with type 1 diabetes. The sequence in DNA is TGTGCCAGCAGCCCATGGACAGGGGAGGGCAGTGGCTACACCTTC. This is translated as CASSPWTGEGSGYTF.